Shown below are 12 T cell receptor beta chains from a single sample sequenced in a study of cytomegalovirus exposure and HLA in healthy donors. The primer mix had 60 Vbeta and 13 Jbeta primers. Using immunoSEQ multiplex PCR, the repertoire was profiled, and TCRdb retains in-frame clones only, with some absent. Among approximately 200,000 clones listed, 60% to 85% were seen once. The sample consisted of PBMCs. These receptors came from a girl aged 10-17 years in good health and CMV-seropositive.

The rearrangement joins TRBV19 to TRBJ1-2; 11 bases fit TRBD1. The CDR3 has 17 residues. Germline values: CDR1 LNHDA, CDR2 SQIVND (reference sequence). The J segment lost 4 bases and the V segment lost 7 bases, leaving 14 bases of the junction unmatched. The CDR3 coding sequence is TGTGCCAGTAACTCCGGGACAGGGGGATTGAAGGGCTATGGCTACACCTTC. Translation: CASNSGTGGLKGYGYTF.

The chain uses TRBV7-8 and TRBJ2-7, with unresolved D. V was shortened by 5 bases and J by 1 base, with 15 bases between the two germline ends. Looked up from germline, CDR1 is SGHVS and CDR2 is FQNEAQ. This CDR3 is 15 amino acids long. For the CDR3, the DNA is TGTGCCAGCAGCCGAACCCTACTGGTGTCCTACGAGCAGTACTTC. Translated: CASSRTLLVSYEQYF.

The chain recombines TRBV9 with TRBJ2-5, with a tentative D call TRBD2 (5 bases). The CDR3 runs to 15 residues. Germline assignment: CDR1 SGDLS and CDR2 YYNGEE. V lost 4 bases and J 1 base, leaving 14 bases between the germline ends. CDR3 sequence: CASSPIGGTQETQYF. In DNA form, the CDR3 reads TGTGCCAGCAGCCCAATCGGAGGAACCCAAGAGACCCAGTACTTC. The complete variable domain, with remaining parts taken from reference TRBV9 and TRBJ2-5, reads DSGVTQTPKHLITATGQRVTLRCSPRSGDLSVYWYQQSLDQGLQFLIQYYNGEERAKGNILERFSAQQFPDLHSELNLSSLELGDSALYFCASSPIGGTQETQYFGPGTRLLVL.

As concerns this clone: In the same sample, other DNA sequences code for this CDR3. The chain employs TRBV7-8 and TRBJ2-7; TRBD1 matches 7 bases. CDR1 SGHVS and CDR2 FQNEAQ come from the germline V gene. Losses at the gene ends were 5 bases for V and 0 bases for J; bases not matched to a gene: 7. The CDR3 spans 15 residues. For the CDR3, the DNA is TGTGCCAGCAGCCCCTTGACAGGGTACTCCTACGAGCAGTACTTC. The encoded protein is CASSPLTGYSYEQYF.

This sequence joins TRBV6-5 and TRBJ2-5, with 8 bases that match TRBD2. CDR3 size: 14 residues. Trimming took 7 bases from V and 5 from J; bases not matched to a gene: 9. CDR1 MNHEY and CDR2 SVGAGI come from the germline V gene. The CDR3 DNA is TGTGCCAGCACAACGGGCGGGGGGTATGAGACCCAGTACTTC. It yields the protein CASTTGGGYETQYF.

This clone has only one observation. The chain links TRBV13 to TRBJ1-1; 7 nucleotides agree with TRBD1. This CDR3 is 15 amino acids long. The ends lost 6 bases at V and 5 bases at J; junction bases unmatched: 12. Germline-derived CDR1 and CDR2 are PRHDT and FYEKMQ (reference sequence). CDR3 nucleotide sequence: TGTGCCAGCAGTCGCACCCCGACAGGGCGGACTGAAGCTTTCTTT. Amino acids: CASSRTPTGRTEAFF.

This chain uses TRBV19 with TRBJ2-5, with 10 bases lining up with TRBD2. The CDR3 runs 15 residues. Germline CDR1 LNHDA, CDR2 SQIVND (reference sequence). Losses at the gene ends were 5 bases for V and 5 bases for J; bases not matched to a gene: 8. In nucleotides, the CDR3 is TGTGCCAGTAGTGGGGGACTAGCGAACGGTGAGACCCAGTACTTC. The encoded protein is CASSGGLANGETQYF.

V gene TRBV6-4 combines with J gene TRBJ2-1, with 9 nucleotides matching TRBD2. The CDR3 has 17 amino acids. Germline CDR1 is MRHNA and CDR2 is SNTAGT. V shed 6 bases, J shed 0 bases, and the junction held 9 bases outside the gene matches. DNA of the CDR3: TGTGCCAGCAGCTCCGGGACTAGCCCGAGCTCCTACAATGAGCAGTTCTTC. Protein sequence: CASSSGTSPSSYNEQFF.

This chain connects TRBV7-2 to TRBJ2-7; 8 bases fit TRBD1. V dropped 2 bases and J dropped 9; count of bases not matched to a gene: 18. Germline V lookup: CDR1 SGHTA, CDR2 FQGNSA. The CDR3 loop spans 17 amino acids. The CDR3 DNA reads TGTGCCAGCAGCTTACAACCGTCCGGGACAGGTTCCCTCTGGCAGTACTTC. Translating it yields CASSLQPSGTGSLWQYF.

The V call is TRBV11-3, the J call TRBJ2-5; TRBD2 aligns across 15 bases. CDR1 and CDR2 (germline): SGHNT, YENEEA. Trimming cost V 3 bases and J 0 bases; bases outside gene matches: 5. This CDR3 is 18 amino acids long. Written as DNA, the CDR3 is TGTGCCAGCAGCTTGTGGACTAGCGGGGGGGCATACCAAGAGACCCAGTACTTC. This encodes CASSLWTSGGAYQETQYF.

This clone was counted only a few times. The chain's CDR3 is CASRRAFSTEAFF. For the CDR3, the DNA is TGTGCCAGCAGGAGGGCTTTTAGCACTGAAGCTTTCTTT. The rearrangement joins TRBV6-5 to TRBJ1-1; D is unresolved. V gave up 6 bases and J gave up 4 bases, with 12 bases separating them. The CDR3 has 13 amino acids. Germline loops: CDR1 MNHEY, CDR2 SVGAGI.

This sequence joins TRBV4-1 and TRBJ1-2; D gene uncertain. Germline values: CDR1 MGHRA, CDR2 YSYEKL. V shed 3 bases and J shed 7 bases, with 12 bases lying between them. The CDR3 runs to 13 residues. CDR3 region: CASSHPNGRGYTF. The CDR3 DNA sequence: TGCGCCAGCAGCCACCCGAACGGTCGTGGCTACACCTTC.